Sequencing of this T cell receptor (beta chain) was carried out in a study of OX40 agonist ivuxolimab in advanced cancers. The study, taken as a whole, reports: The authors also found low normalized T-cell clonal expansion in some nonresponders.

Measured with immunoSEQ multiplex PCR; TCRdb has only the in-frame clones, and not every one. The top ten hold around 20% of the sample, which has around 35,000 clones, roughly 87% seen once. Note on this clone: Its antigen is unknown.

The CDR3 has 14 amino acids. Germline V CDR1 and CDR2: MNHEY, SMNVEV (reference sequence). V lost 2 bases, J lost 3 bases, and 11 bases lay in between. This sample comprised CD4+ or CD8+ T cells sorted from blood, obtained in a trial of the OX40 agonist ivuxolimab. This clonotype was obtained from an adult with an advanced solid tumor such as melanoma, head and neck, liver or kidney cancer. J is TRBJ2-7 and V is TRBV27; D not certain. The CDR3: CASSLTAPSYEQYF. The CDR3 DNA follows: TGTGCCAGCAGTTTAACAGCGCCCAGCTACGAGCAGTACTTC.